This entry describes one TCR beta chain. These data belong to a study of blood T cell repertoires in COVID-19. In the study overall: The study drew acute and convalescent COVID-19 samples from the United States, Italy and Spain. T cells, B-cell-depleted T cells, or PBMCs supplied cDNA or gDNA.

The authors' processing: Nucleated cell number was recorded as an estimate derived from reference gene primer amplification. Assay: immunoSEQ multiplex PCR; the TCRdb copy retains only in-frame clones and omits some. The D gene and trimming were derived from the DNA, and the V and J assignments and clone size from that table. The sample lists roughly 150,000 clones; 80% to 90% were seen once. V was trimmed by 4 bases and J by 1 base, leaving 7 bases between them. The CDR3 loop spans 13 amino acids. In germline, CDR1 is SGHTA, CDR2 FQGNSA. This rearrangement joins TRBV7-2 to TRBJ1-2; D gene uncertain. The source material was peripheral blood. This receptor was taken from a man aged 55 to 70 with acute or convalescent COVID-19. In DNA form, the CDR3 reads TGTGCCAGCAGCTCGAGGGATAACTATGGCTACACCTTC. Protein sequence: CASSSRDNYGYTF. Looking up the rest from reference TRBV7-2 and TRBJ1-2 gives the full variable domain: GAGVSQSPSNKVTEKGKDVELRCDPISGHTALYWYRQSLGQGLEFLIYFQGNSAPDKSGLPSDRFSAERTGGSVSTLTIQRTQQEDSAVYLCASSSRDNYGYTFGSGTRLTVV.